Reported below is one T cell receptor beta chain. The data were obtained in a study of blood T cell repertoires in COVID-19. About the research overall: COVID-19 samples from acute and convalescent phases originated in the United States, Italy and Spain. Nucleic acid was either cDNA or gDNA, and it came from T cells, B-cell-depleted T cells, or PBMCs.

Sequencing was performed with immunoSEQ multiplex PCR; in TCRdb, only in-frame clones are kept and a portion is missing. The sample lists 310,000 or so clones, roughly nine tenths occurring once. Deletions cut 6 bases from V and 7 bases from J, with 13 bases between. The CDR3 totals 14 residues. Germline values: CDR1 MDHEN, CDR2 SYDVKM. The study assigned cohorts using participant-reported clinical history. Recovered status in Cohort 3 required two negative PCRs, clearance, or symptom resolution. The chain recombines TRBV28 with TRBJ1-6; D possibly corresponds to TRBD1 (6 bases). The material sequenced was PBMCs or T cells enriched from blood (not recorded which). The clonotype comes from a woman aged 35 to 49 who had recovered from COVID-19. CDR3 DNA: TGTGCCAGCAGGGGGGGGCAGACGAATTCACCCCTCCACTTT. Encoded protein: CASRGGQTNSPLHF.